This T cell receptor (beta chain) was recorded in a study of post-analysis software for immune sequencing data. Study-wide background: Multiple sclerosis in the patients followed relapsing-remitting, secondary progressive and progressive-relapsing courses.

The V and J ends lost 6 bases and 0 bases respectively, with 17 bases between them. The CDR3 covers 16 residues. Germline assignment: CDR1 SGHTA and CDR2 FQGNSA. Whole-study findings and limits: Normalized Chao1 diversity was significantly lower in multiple sclerosis patients than in controls. Samples sharing a preparation batch grouped tightly together when assessed by F measure. Roughly five TRBV segments were significantly more frequent in patients than in controls. TRBV5-6, TRBV5-1 and TRBV20-1 were among these segments.

Presence of unique molecular identifiers characterized the TCR beta cDNA libraries. MiXCR, run by TCRdb on the PCR reads, gives a single entry per CDR3 protein. The data contain approximately 350,000 distinct CDR3 sequences, roughly 38% of them singletons. This clonotype was detected only a few times. Its antigen remains unknown. V and J are TRBV7-2 and TRBJ2-5, with a weak D call TRBD1 (5 bases). The sequence came from a girl aged 5 to 17 with multiple sclerosis. The specimen sequenced was blood. The CDR3 nucleotides read TGTGCCAGCAGTCCACAAGGGGCAAACTACCAAGAGACCCAGTACTTC. Amino acids: CASSPQGANYQETQYF.